This T cell receptor beta chain was obtained from a study of Graves' ophthalmopathy and Graves' hyperthyroidism. Overall study results and limits: A majority of expanded thyroid clonotypes exceeding 0.001 frequency were likewise present in blood.

Beta-chain TCR CDR3 regions were amplified from RNA transcripts. Scientists carried out first-round RT-PCR using HTBI primers and then a second-round multiplex PCR. MiXCR was run by TCRdb on the multiplex PCR reads, yielding one entry per CDR3 protein. The table lists more than 300,000 distinct CDR3 sequences, 15% of them singletons. Researchers turned away patients with other autoimmune diseases, uncontrolled infections, pregnancy or lactation. Clinicians made diagnoses from clinical symptoms, serum thyroxine, TRAb, thyroid ultrasound and orbital computed tomography. As the starting material, roughly 10 ml of fresh peripheral blood yielded the PBMCs. The CDR3 has 16 amino acids. Germline loops: CDR1 SGDLS, CDR2 YYNGEE. Unmatched junction bases numbered 4, after V lost 3 bases and J lost 5 bases. To note about this clonotype: Antigen specificity is unknown.

This clonotype was obtained from a woman between 18 and 29 years old with stable Graves' hyperthyroidism. The rearrangement links TRBV9 to TRBJ2-3, with TRBD2 matching 15 bases. Sample: peripheral blood. Here the CDR3 DNA reads TGTGCCAGCAGCGGGACTAGCGGGGGGGCCCAAGATACGCAGTATTTT. It is translated as CASSGTSGGAQDTQYF.